The 30 T cell receptor beta chains below were found in one sample sequenced in a study of vaccination and CD4 T cells after COVID-19. Sample treatment: roughly ten-day PBMC culture with coronavirus spike peptide pools or control peptides (ViraFEST assay). Their recognized antigens are unknown. Sequenced with the Oncomine TCR Beta short-read assay was DNA taken from cultured CD4+ T cells. TCRdb fed the PCR reads into MiXCR, producing one record per CDR3 protein. The sample lists 8,500 to 13,000 distinct CDR3 sequences; approximately 24% were seen once. The sequenced sample was CD4+ T cells from blood, cultured in vitro, obtained after SARS-CoV-2 vaccination. Every receptor here comes from a human donor who had recovered from COVID-19.

This clonotype has more than one count but fewer than ten. The V gene is TRBV7-2, the J gene TRBJ2-5; D is possibly TRBD1 (5 bases). Trimming stripped 0 bases from V and 4 bases from J, with 9 bases between. This CDR3 contains 14 residues. The germline gives CDR1 SGHTA, CDR2 FQGNSA. The CDR3 loop reads CASSLAGQGETQYF. CDR3 DNA: TGTGCCAGCAGCTTAGCAGGGCAGGGAGAGACCCAGTACTTC.

The rearrangement uses TRBV7-3 and TRBJ2-7, with D uncertain. V lost 2 bases to trimming and J lost 2 bases, with 7 bases between them. This CDR3 is 13 amino acids long. CDR1 is SGHTA and CDR2 is FQGTGA in the germline V gene. CDR3: CASSLSFTYEQYF. CDR3 nucleotide sequence: TGTGCCAGCAGCTTATCCTTCACCTACGAGCAGTACTTC.

The chain links TRBV18 to TRBJ2-1, with D possibly TRBD2 on 7 matching bases. The V gene's germline CDR1 is KGHSH and CDR2 LQKENI. V shed 3 bases and J shed 8 bases, with 11 bases lying between them. The CDR3 runs to 13 residues. The CDR3 bases are TGTGCCAGCTCACCCGGAGGGGGGGATGAGCAGTTCTTC. It translates to CASSPGGGDEQFF.

This clonotype turned up a few times. This rearrangement joins TRBV24-1 to TRBJ2-3; tentatively, D is TRBD1 (5 bases). The germline V gene encodes CDR1 KGHDR and CDR2 SFDVKD. The CDR3 consists of 13 residues. V lost 9 bases, J lost 4 bases, and 13 bases lay in between. CDR3: CATSSPGSDTQYF. DNA of the CDR3: TGTGCCACCTCGAGCCCAGGGTCAGATACGCAGTATTTT.

This clonotype was detected only a few times. V is TRBV7-2 and J is TRBJ1-2; D unclear. Germline loops: CDR1 SGHTA, CDR2 FQGNSA. This CDR3 comprises 13 residues. The V and J ends lost 1 base and 8 bases respectively, with 11 bases between them. The CDR3 nucleotides read TGTGCCAGCAGCTTAGAAGGTCCCCTCGGCTACACCTTC. Translated: CASSLEGPLGYTF.

The chain employs TRBV18 and TRBJ2-3, with 9 bases fitting TRBD2. The V gene end was trimmed by 3 bases and the J gene end by 4 bases; junction bases not matched to a gene: 14. The CDR3 extends over 18 amino acids. CDR1 and CDR2 (germline): KGHSH, LQKENI. The CDR3 protein is CASSPLVRLAVNADTQYF. The CDR3 nucleotides read TGTGCCAGCTCACCCCTCGTACGACTAGCGGTGAATGCAGATACGCAGTATTTT.

The V call is TRBV27, the J call TRBJ2-5, with D uncertain. There are 14 residues in the CDR3. The V and J ends lost 3 bases and 5 bases respectively, with 13 bases between them. Germline lookup yields CDR1 MNHEY and CDR2 SMNVEV (reference sequence). DNA of the CDR3: TGTGCCAGCAGTTTCGGTCCCTTGGGGGAGACCCAGTACTTC. Its protein product is CASSFGPLGETQYF.

CDR3 region: CASSGVNTDTQYF. The DNA of the CDR3 is TGTGCCAGCAGCGGGGTGAACACAGATACGCAGTATTTT. The V call is TRBV5-4, the J call TRBJ2-3; the D is unclear. CDR1 and CDR2 (germline): SGHNT, YYREEE (reference sequence). The V gene lost 4 bases and the J gene lost 2 bases, with 8 bases spanning the gap. This CDR3 spans 13 amino acids. Based on the CDR3 plus reference TRBV5-4 and TRBJ2-3, the full variable domain is ETGVTQSPTHLIKTRGQQVTLRCSSQSGHNTVSWYQQALGQGPQFIFQYYREEENGRGNFPPRFSGLQFPNYSSELNVNALELDDSALYLCASSGVNTDTQYFGPGTRLTVL.

The chain employs TRBV9 and TRBJ2-5; either TRBD1 or TRBD2 may fit D (6 bases each). Germline V gene lookup returns CDR1 SGDLS and CDR2 YYNGEE. Deletions cut 4 bases from V and 0 bases from J, with 13 bases between. This CDR3 has 15 amino acids. The DNA for the CDR3 is TGTGCCAGCAGCCCCGGGGGCCCCTACCAAGAGACCCAGTACTTC. Encoded protein: CASSPGGPYQETQYF.

The chain couples TRBV5-1 to TRBJ1-2; possibly TRBD1 for D (6 bases). CDR3 size: 15 residues. The V gene lost 4 bases and the J gene lost 4 bases, with 17 bases spanning the gap. In germline, CDR1 is SGHRS, CDR2 YFSETQ. CDR3 region: CASSQMTGAFYGYTF. CDR3 coding DNA: TGCGCCAGCAGCCAAATGACGGGGGCCTTCTATGGCTACACCTTC.

This clonotype was detected only a few times. The chain links TRBV6-1 to TRBJ2-1; possible D gene TRBD1, 6 bases. Per germline, CDR1 MNHNS and CDR2 SASEGT. This CDR3 spans 14 amino acids. With 3 bases removed from V and 5 bases from J, the gap between germline ends came to 11 bases. Here the CDR3 reads CASSDRDKNNEQFF. The CDR3 bases are TGTGCCAGCAGTGACCGGGACAAGAACAATGAGCAGTTCTTC.

In this sample, this clonotype is medium-sized. The CDR3 nucleotides read TGTGCCACCAGCAGAGATTCGGGGCGGGAGACCCAGTACTTC. As protein: CATSRDSGRETQYF. The J gene is TRBJ2-5, the V gene TRBV15; D may be TRBD1 or TRBD2 (5 bases each). Trimming removed 0 bases at V and 5 bases at J, with 10 bases between. This CDR3 spans 14 amino acids. Germline-derived CDR1 and CDR2 are LNHNV and YYDKDF (reference sequence).

This clonotype turned up a few times. The V gene is TRBV25-1, the J gene TRBJ1-2; TRBD1 agrees at 9 bases. CDR3 length: 17 amino acids. Germline V gene lookup returns CDR1 MGHDK and CDR2 SYGVNS. V shed 1 base, J shed 8 bases, and the junction held 14 bases outside the gene matches. CDR3 loop: CASSEWGGGQGPQGYTF. The CDR3 nucleotides read TGTGCCAGCAGTGAATGGGGGGGAGGACAGGGGCCGCAGGGCTACACCTTC.

This clonotype turned up a few times. The chain has TRBV6-2 or TRBV6-3 and TRBJ2-2; 7 nucleotides agree with TRBD1. From germline, CDR1 is MNHEY and CDR2 SVGEGT. The V segment lost 2 bases and the J segment 10 bases; nucleotides outside the gene matches: 7. This CDR3 is built from 14 residues. The CDR3 DNA sequence: TGTGCCAGCAGTTACCCCCCAGGGGGAGTGGAGCTGTTTTTT. Translated: CASSYPPGGVELFF.

This clonotype occurred a few times. The V call is TRBV19, the J call TRBJ2-1; D is ambiguous. This CDR3 comprises 15 residues. Per germline, CDR1 LNHDA and CDR2 SQIVND (reference sequence). Trimming took 5 bases from V and 0 from J, leaving 11 bases between them. CDR3 sequence: CASSSAQSSYNEQFF. The CDR3 DNA reads TGTGCCAGTAGTTCAGCCCAGAGCTCCTACAATGAGCAGTTCTTC. The variable domain in full, with the rest retrieved from reference TRBV19 and TRBJ2-1, is DGGITQSPKYLFRKEGQNVTLSCEQNLNHDAMYWYRQDPGQGLRLIYYSQIVNDFQKGDIAEGYSVSREKKESFPLTVTSAQKNPTAFYLCASSSAQSSYNEQFFGPGTRLTVL.

Only a few counts were recorded for this clonotype. The rearrangement uses TRBV6-4 and TRBJ2-2; D is possibly TRBD1 (6 bases). From germline, CDR1 is MRHNA and CDR2 SNTAGT. V lost 10 bases, J lost 3 bases, and 12 bases lay in between. This CDR3 contains 13 residues. The CDR3 region is CATNPGDTGELFF. CDR3 DNA: TGTGCCACCAATCCAGGGGACACCGGGGAGCTGTTTTTT.

The J gene is TRBJ2-6, the V gene TRBV5-8; D is uncertain. The CDR3 is made up of 15 amino acids. Per the germline V gene, CDR1 is SGHTS and CDR2 is YDEGEE. Trimming stripped 1 base from V and 0 bases from J, with 5 bases between. The chain's CDR3 is CASSLKPSGANVLTF. In nucleotides, the CDR3 is TGTGCCAGCAGCTTGAAACCCTCTGGGGCCAACGTCCTGACTTTC.

Comment on this clonotype: A read error may produce the germline difference seen at one junction end. The chain employs TRBV20-1 and TRBJ1-1; D uncertain. The CDR3 covers 13 residues. Germline loops: CDR1 DFQATT, CDR2 SNEGSKA (reference sequence). The CDR3 reads CRARGARWTEAFF. CDR3 nucleotide sequence: TGCAGAGCTAGAGGCGCCCGGTGGACTGAAGCTTTCTTT.

The chain joins TRBV6-1 to TRBJ1-3; perhaps TRBD1 as D (5 bases). This CDR3 is 16 amino acids long. Germline CDR1 MNHNS, CDR2 SASEGT. V gave up 7 bases and J gave up 0 bases, with 16 bases separating them. For the CDR3, the DNA is TGTGCCAGCAAGAGGGGAGGGGTAAACTCTGGAAACACCATATATTTT. It is translated as CASKRGGVNSGNTIYF.

This clonotype was picked up a small number of times. The chain employs TRBV27 and TRBJ1-1; possibly TRBD1 for D (5 bases). Trimming removed 7 bases at V and 1 base at J, with 31 bases between. The CDR3 runs to 20 residues. The germline V gene encodes CDR1 MNHEY and CDR2 SMNVEV (reference sequence). The CDR3 loop reads CASNPLGERQEWVGNTEAFF. The CDR3 nucleotides are TGTGCCAGCAATCCTCTGGGGGAACGTCAAGAGTGGGTTGGGAACACTGAAGCTTTCTTT.

This clonotype has a handful of counts. This chain uses TRBV6-1 with TRBJ2-5; D might be TRBD1 or TRBD2, each matching 6 bases. Trimming took 5 bases from V and 1 from J, leaving 11 bases between them. Germline CDR1 and CDR2: MNHNS and SASEGT. The CDR3 runs to 14 residues. The CDR3 loop is CASSTGTFQETQYF. The CDR3 bases are TGTGCCAGCAGTACAGGGACTTTCCAAGAGACCCAGTACTTC.

This chain uses TRBV18 with TRBJ2-6, with 11 bases fitting TRBD1. CDR1 and CDR2 (germline): KGHSH, LQKENI. This CDR3 comprises 17 residues. V gave up 3 bases and J gave up 4 bases; unmatched junction bases: 5. The CDR3 DNA reads TGTGCCAGCTCACCGAGGACAGGGGGCGTGGGGGCCAACGTCCTGACTTTC. This gives the protein CASSPRTGGVGANVLTF.

This clonotype was detected a few times. The V and J genes are TRBV7-9 and TRBJ1-1, with a weak D call TRBD1 (5 bases). Germline V gene lookup returns CDR1 SEHNR and CDR2 FQNEAQ (reference sequence). This CDR3 has 13 amino acids. Between the trimmed V and J ends, which lost 7 bases and 6 bases, there was a span of 15 bases. The CDR3 DNA reads as TGTGCCAGCATCACCGGGGGGATCCCTGAAGCTTTCTTT. This encodes CASITGGIPEAFF.

By frequency in the sample, this clonotype is medium-sized. The chain combines TRBV6-2 or TRBV6-3 with TRBJ1-1; TRBD1 matches at 7 bases. This CDR3 spans 13 amino acids. The V and J ends lost 8 bases and 1 base, in that order; junction bases with no gene match: 4. Per the germline V gene, CDR1 is MNHEY and CDR2 is SVGEGT. CDR3 in DNA: TGTGCCAGCGTCAGACAGGGGAACACTGAAGCTTTCTTT. Protein sequence: CASVRQGNTEAFF.

In its sample, this clonotype was seen a few times. The J gene is TRBJ1-5, the V gene TRBV28, with D perhaps TRBD1 (5 bases). This CDR3 comprises 14 residues. Germline V CDR1 and CDR2: MDHEN, SYDVKM. V was trimmed by 5 bases and J by 7 bases, leaving 15 bases between them. CDR3: CASSPPGGEQPQHF. The CDR3 DNA sequence: TGTGCCAGCAGTCCCCCTGGGGGGGAACAGCCCCAGCATTTT.

The rearrangement uses TRBV19 and TRBJ2-5; 7 nucleotides agree with TRBD2. The length of the CDR3 is 15 residues. The junction had 16 bases not matched to a gene; V was cut back by 11 bases and J by 4 bases. Germline CDR1 is LNHDA and CDR2 is SQIVND (reference sequence). This CDR3 reads CAVSLRGVTRETQYF. In DNA form, the CDR3 reads TGTGCCGTCTCACTCCGGGGGGTAACGCGAGAGACCCAGTACTTC.

This clonotype has more than one count but fewer than ten. The V gene is TRBV6-2 or TRBV6-3, the J gene TRBJ2-3; TRBD1 is a possible D gene (5 bases). The germline V and J ends were trimmed by 5 bases and 2 bases, with 17 bases remaining between them. This CDR3 contains 16 residues. The V gene's germline CDR1 is MNHEY and CDR2 SVGEGT. CDR3: CASSPRQGTITDTQYF. The CDR3 DNA sequence: TGTGCCAGCAGTCCCCGTCAGGGAACCATCACAGATACGCAGTATTTT.

The V call is TRBV5-4, the J call TRBJ1-5; D not resolved. V lost 0 bases and J lost 6, with 7 bases in between. This CDR3 is 13 amino acids long. Germline V gene sequence: CDR1 SGHNT, CDR2 YYREEE (reference sequence). The CDR3 sequence is CASSLGGSQPQHF. CDR3 nucleotide sequence: TGTGCCAGCAGCTTGGGAGGGAGTCAGCCCCAGCATTTT.

This chain's CDR3 is CASSRRELGELFF. The CDR3 region has the DNA TGTGCCAGCAGTCGCAGGGAGCTCGGGGAGCTGTTTTTT. This chain links TRBV21-1 with TRBJ2-2; the D call in the table, TRBD1, was not verified against the DNA. TRBV21-1 is described as a pseudogene. The length of the CDR3 is 13 residues.

The chain has TRBV7-2 and TRBJ1-4, with D unresolved. Germline V gene data show CDR1 as SGHTA and CDR2 as FQGNSA. This CDR3 spans 15 amino acids. V lost 0 bases, J lost 0 bases, and 5 bases lay in between. CDR3 protein: CASSLAASTNEKLFF. The CDR3 DNA reads as TGTGCCAGCAGCTTAGCGGCATCAACTAATGAAAAACTGTTTTTT.